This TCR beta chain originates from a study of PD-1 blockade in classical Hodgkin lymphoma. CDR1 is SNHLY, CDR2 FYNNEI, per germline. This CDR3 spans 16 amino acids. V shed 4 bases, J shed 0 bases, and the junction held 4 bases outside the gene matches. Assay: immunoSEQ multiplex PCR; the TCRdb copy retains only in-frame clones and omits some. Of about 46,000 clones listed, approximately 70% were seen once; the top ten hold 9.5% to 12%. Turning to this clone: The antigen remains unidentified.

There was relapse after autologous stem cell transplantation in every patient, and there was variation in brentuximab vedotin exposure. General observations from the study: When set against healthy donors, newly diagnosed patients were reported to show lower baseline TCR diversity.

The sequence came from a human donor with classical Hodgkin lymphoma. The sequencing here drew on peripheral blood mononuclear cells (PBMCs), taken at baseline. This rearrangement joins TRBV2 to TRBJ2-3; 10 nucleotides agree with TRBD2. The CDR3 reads CASSGGLAPSTDTQYF. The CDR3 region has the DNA TGTGCCAGCAGTGGGGGACTAGCGCCTAGCACAGATACGCAGTATTTT.